These 4 T cell receptor beta chains were sequenced from one sample in a study of regulatory T cells. Amplification used 52 TRBV primers and 13 TRBJ primers. The method was immunoSEQ multiplex PCR; TCRdb's version includes in-frame clones alone and lacks a portion of them. This sample has around 6,300 clones, with 84% found just once. Sequenced: CD8+ T cells sorted from blood. The receptors here all came from a child between 5 and 17 years old with CD3G deficiency.

The chain recombines TRBV19 with TRBJ1-1, with D hard to call. Germline V gene data show CDR1 as LNHDA and CDR2 as SQIVND (reference sequence). The CDR3 has 13 residues. Trimming took 8 bases from V and 7 from J, leaving 17 bases between them. DNA for the CDR3: TGTGCCAGTCGAAGGTCAGGAGCGGTTGAAGCTTTCTTT. It is translated as CASRRSGAVEAFF.

This chain joins TRBV4-1 and TRBJ1-1, with D tentatively TRBD1 (5 bases). Trimming took off 4 bases at V and 1 base at J, with 19 bases between the two ends. The CDR3 has 17 residues. The germline CDR1 and CDR2 sequences are MGHRA and YSYEKL. DNA for the CDR3: TGCGCCAGCAGCCCTCGCCCCCCCGGGGGACCGAACACTGAAGCTTTCTTT. Its translation is CASSPRPPGGPNTEAFF.

V and J are TRBV30 and TRBJ1-5; D is ambiguous. The ends were cut back, 3 bases at V and 6 bases at J, with 9 bases in the middle. CDR3 length equals 12 residues. The germline gives CDR1 GTSNPN, CDR2 SVGIG (reference sequence). CDR3 residues: CAWRSRRQPQHF. In nucleotides, the CDR3 is TGTGCCTGGAGGAGCCGCCGTCAGCCCCAGCATTTT.

The chain carries TRBV7-6 and TRBJ2-7; 7 bases map to TRBD2. The V and J ends lost 1 base and 2 bases, in that order; junction bases with no gene match: 5. The germline V gene encodes CDR1 SGHVS and CDR2 FNYEAQ. The length of the CDR3 is 15 residues. CDR3 in DNA: TGTGCCAGCAGCTTAGATTCTAGCGGTGCCTACGAGCAGTACTTC. Translating it yields CASSLDSSGAYEQYF.